This T cell receptor beta chain is drawn from a study of OX40 agonist ivuxolimab in advanced cancers. Findings and caveats of the study: Clonal expansion from baseline to week 6 occurred in both CD4+ and CD8+ T cells. More expanded clones were seen, on average, in CD8+ T cells than in CD4+. Low clonal expansion, among the lowest seen, marked partial responders at 0.1-3.0 mg/kg.

Assay used: immunoSEQ multiplex PCR; TCRdb lists only in-frame clones, some missing. The repertoire has roughly 53,000 clones, roughly 80% of them found once; the top ten carry 2.8%. V was clipped by 0 bases and J by 1 base; unmatched bases: 3. Germline CDR1 SGHNT, CDR2 YYREEE (reference sequence). This CDR3 contains 15 residues. Remarks on this clone: Its specificity is not known.

The material sequenced was CD4+ or CD8+ T cells sorted from blood, taken in a trial of the OX40 agonist ivuxolimab. The source is an adult with an advanced solid tumor such as melanoma, head and neck, liver or kidney cancer. The rearrangement joins TRBV5-4 to TRBJ1-1; 7 nucleotides line up with TRBD1. The CDR3 DNA follows: TGTGCCAGCAGCTTGGAGGGACAGAGGAACACTGAAGCTTTCTTT. Translated: CASSLEGQRNTEAFF. The complete variable domain, with remaining parts taken from reference TRBV5-4 and TRBJ1-1, reads ETGVTQSPTHLIKTRGQQVTLRCSSQSGHNTVSWYQQALGQGPQFIFQYYREEENGRGNFPPRFSGLQFPNYSSELNVNALELDDSALYLCASSLEGQRNTEAFFGQGTRLTVV.